This is a list of T cell receptor beta chains from one sample in a study of shared clonotypes between healthy human individuals. TCRdb's table, derived via immunoSEQ multiplex PCR, lists solely in-frame clones and lacks some. The sample shows about 460,000 clones, 60% to 80% of them seen only once. The sequencing input was PBMCs. Receptors originate from a woman in her thirties or forties in good health. Some clones in this sample may be carry-over from other donors' samples. Each CDR3 is given with its conserved first and last residue. Each record gives: J gene, D gene, clone size, V gene, CDR3 protein, CDR3 DNA. A D gene is named only where the DNA matches it firmly. Clone size is given for some rows only: seen once, a few or many times, or a class if the clone is expanded.

j_gene: TRBJ2-7
d_gene: TRBD1
abundance: NA
v_gene: TRBV19
CDR3aa: CASVGQGNYEQYF
CDR3nt: TGTGCCAGCGTGGGACAGGGGAACTACGAGCAGTACTTC

j_gene: TRBJ1-4
d_gene: NA
abundance: NA
v_gene: TRBV28
CDR3aa: CASSLRDAAVNEKLFF
CDR3nt: TGTGCCAGCAGTTTAAGGGACGCTGCAGTTAATGAAAAACTGTTTTTT

j_gene: TRBJ2-5
d_gene: TRBD2
abundance: NA
v_gene: TRBV19
CDR3aa: CASSTGLAAYQETQYF
CDR3nt: TGTGCCAGTAGTACGGGACTAGCGGCGTACCAAGAGACCCAGTACTTC

j_gene: TRBJ1-4
d_gene: TRBD1
abundance: NA
v_gene: TRBV28
CDR3aa: CASSDRTGGEKLFF
CDR3nt: TGTGCCAGCAGCGATCGGACAGGGGGTGAAAAACTGTTTTTT

j_gene: TRBJ1-5
d_gene: NA
abundance: NA
v_gene: TRBV5-8
CDR3aa: CASSFPSMPQHF
CDR3nt: TGTGCCAGCAGCTTCCCCAGCATGCCACAGCATTTT

j_gene: TRBJ1-4
d_gene: TRBD1
abundance: NA
v_gene: TRBV30
CDR3aa: CAWSTDREKLFF
CDR3nt: TGTGCCTGGAGTACGGACAGGGAAAAACTGTTTTTT

j_gene: TRBJ1-5
d_gene: NA
abundance: NA
v_gene: TRBV10-3
CDR3aa: CAITDGGNQPQHF
CDR3nt: TGTGCCATCACTGATGGGGGCAATCAGCCCCAGCATTTT

j_gene: TRBJ2-2
d_gene: NA
abundance: NA
v_gene: TRBV7-3
CDR3aa: CASSSTAGTTAGELFF
CDR3nt: TGTGCCAGCAGCTCCACCGCCGGGACAACTGCCGGGGAGCTGTTTTTT

j_gene: TRBJ2-1
d_gene: NA
abundance: NA
v_gene: TRBV5-1
CDR3aa: CASSLTAGSSSYNEQFF
CDR3nt: TGCGCCAGCAGTCTAACCGCTGGCAGTAGCTCCTACAATGAGCAGTTCTTC

j_gene: TRBJ2-5
d_gene: NA
abundance: NA
v_gene: TRBV9
CDR3aa: CASSVTSSLETQYF
CDR3nt: TGTGCCAGCAGCGTCACGTCGAGTTTAGAGACCCAGTACTTC

j_gene: TRBJ2-5
d_gene: TRBD1
abundance: NA
v_gene: TRBV4-1
CDR3aa: CASSQEGTGLQETQYF
CDR3nt: TGCGCCAGCAGCCAAGAAGGGACAGGCTTACAAGAGACCCAGTACTTC

j_gene: TRBJ2-3
d_gene: TRBD2
abundance: NA
v_gene: TRBV7-3
CDR3aa: CASSRLAGSTDTQYF
CDR3nt: TGTGCCAGCAGCCGACTAGCGGGGAGCACAGATACGCAGTATTTT

j_gene: TRBJ1-1
d_gene: NA
abundance: NA
v_gene: TRBV29-1
CDR3aa: CSVKRGWDTEAFF
CDR3nt: TGCAGCGTGAAGCGCGGGTGGGATACTGAAGCTTTCTTT

j_gene: TRBJ1-2
d_gene: TRBD1
abundance: NA
v_gene: TRBV30
CDR3aa: CAWRMYGTGGPSNYGYTF
CDR3nt: TGTGCCTGGAGAATGTACGGGACAGGCGGACCTTCTAACTATGGCTACACCTTC

j_gene: TRBJ1-1
d_gene: NA
abundance: NA
v_gene: TRBV14
CDR3aa: CASSPRLQGNTEAFF
CDR3nt: TGTGCCAGCAGCCCAAGGTTGCAGGGGAACACTGAAGCTTTCTTT

j_gene: TRBJ2-5
d_gene: NA
abundance: NA
v_gene: TRBV28
CDR3aa: CASNGGGPQYF
CDR3nt: TGTGCCAGCAATGGGGGGGGGCCTCAGTACTTC

j_gene: TRBJ1-4
d_gene: NA
abundance: NA
v_gene: TRBV9
CDR3aa: CASSVARVGEKLFF
CDR3nt: TGTGCCAGCAGCGTAGCCAGGGTCGGGGAAAAACTGTTTTTT

j_gene: TRBJ2-7
d_gene: NA
abundance: many
v_gene: TRBV27
CDR3aa: CASNGPTTYEQYF
CDR3nt: TGTGCCAGCAATGGCCCAACAACCTACGAGCAGTACTTC

j_gene: TRBJ1-2
d_gene: NA
abundance: NA
v_gene: TRBV7-2
CDR3aa: CASSSQLAGDIGYTF
CDR3nt: TGTGCCAGCAGCTCACAGTTAGCGGGGGATATAGGCTACACCTTC

j_gene: TRBJ2-3
d_gene: NA
abundance: NA
v_gene: TRBV30
CDR3aa: CASSEGAADTQYF
CDR3nt: TGTGCCTCCTCTGAGGGAGCGGCAGATACGCAGTATTTT

j_gene: TRBJ1-1
d_gene: NA
abundance: once
v_gene: TRBV6-1
CDR3aa: CASSERAGMNTEAFF
CDR3nt: TGTGCCAGCAGTGAAAGGGCAGGGATGAACACTGAAGCTTTCTTT

j_gene: TRBJ1-4
d_gene: NA
abundance: NA
v_gene: TRBV2
CDR3aa: CASSEGGLYEKLFF
CDR3nt: TGTGCCAGCAGTGAAGGGGGCCTCTATGAAAAACTGTTTTTT